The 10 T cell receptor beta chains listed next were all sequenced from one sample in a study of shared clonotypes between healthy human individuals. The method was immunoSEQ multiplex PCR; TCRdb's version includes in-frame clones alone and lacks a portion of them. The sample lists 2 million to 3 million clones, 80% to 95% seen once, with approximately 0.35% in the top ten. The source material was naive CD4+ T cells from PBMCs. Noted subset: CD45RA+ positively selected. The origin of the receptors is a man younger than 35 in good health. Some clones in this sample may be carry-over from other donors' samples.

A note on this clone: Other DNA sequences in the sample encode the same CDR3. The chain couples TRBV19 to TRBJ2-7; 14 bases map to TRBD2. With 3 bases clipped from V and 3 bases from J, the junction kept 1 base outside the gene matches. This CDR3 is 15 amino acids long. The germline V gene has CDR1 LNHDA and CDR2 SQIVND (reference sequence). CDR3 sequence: CASSIGLAGGYEQYF. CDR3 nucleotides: TGTGCCAGTAGTATCGGACTAGCGGGAGGCTACGAGCAGTACTTC.

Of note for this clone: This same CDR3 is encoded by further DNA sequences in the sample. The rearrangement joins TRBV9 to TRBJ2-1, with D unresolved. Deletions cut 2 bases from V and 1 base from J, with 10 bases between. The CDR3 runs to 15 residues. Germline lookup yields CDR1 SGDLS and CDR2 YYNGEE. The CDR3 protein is CASSVGVGSYNEQFF. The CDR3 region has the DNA TGTGCCAGCAGCGTTGGAGTTGGGTCCTACAATGAGCAGTTCTTC.

CDR3: CASSLGTGGMETQYF. The CDR3 DNA reads as TGTGCCAGCAGCTTAGGGACAGGGGGCATGGAGACCCAGTACTTC. The V call is TRBV7-7, the J call TRBJ2-5; 11 positions agree with TRBD1. V was clipped by 1 base and J by 5 bases; unmatched bases: 3. The CDR3 spans 15 residues. Germline V CDR1 and CDR2: SSHAT, FNYEAQ (reference sequence).

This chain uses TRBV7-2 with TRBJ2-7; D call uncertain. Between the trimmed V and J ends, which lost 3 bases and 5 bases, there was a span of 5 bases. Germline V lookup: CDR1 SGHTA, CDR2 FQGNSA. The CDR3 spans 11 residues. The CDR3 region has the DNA TGTGCCAGCAGCTTTGGGCACGAGCAGTACTTC. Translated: CASSFGHEQYF.

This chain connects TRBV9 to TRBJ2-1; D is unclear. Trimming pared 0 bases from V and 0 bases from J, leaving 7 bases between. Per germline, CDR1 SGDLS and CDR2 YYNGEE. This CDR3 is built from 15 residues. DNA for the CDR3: TGTGCCAGCAGCGTAGTTGACCGCTCCTACAATGAGCAGTTCTTC. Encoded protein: CASSVVDRSYNEQFF.

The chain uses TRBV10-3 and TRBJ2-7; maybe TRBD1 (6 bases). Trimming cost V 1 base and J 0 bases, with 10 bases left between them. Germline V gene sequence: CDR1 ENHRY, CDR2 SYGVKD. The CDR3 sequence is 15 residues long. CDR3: CAISEWGQSSYEQYF. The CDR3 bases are TGTGCCATCAGTGAGTGGGGACAATCCTCCTACGAGCAGTACTTC.

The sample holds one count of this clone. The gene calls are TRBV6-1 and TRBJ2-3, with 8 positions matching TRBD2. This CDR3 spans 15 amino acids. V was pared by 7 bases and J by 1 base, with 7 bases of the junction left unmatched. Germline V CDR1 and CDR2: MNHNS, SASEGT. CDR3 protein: CASTSGTRGTDTQYF. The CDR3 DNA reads TGTGCCAGCACCTCCGGGACTAGGGGCACAGATACGCAGTATTTT.

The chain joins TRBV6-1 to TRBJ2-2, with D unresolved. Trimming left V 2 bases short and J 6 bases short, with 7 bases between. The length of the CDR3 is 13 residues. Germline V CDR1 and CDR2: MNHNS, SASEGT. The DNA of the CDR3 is TGTGCCAGCAGTGAAATTGGGTCCGGGGAGCTGTTTTTT. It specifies CASSEIGSGELFF.

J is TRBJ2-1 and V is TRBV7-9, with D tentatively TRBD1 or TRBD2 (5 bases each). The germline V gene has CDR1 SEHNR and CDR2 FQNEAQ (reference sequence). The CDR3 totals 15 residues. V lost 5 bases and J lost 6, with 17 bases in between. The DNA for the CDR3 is TGTGCCAGCAGCCGACTACTTGGGGGAGCCAATGAGCAGTTCTTC. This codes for CASSRLLGGANEQFF.

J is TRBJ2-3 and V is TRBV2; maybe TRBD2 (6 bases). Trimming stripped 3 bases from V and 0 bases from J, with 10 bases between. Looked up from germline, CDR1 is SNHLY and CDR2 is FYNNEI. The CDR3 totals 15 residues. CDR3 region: CASSDSGTSTDTQYF. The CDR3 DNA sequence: TGTGCCAGCAGTGATTCGGGGACTAGCACAGATACGCAGTATTTT.